Following are 27 T cell receptor beta chains from one sample sequenced in a study of liver allograft versus peripheral blood T cells. Study as a whole: Intrahepatic T cell receptor repertoires from transplanted livers were compared against repertoires in recipients' peripheral blood.

Using its own MiXCR run on the reads, TCRdb lists one record per CDR3 protein. The repertoire includes some 5,900 distinct CDR3 sequences, 16% of them detected once, and 45% to 50% sits in the top ten. These TCRs come from a human patient who had a liver transplant. Some T cells may originate from the graft donor.

This clonotype is medium-sized. The chain recombines TRBV29-1 with TRBJ1-1, with D possibly matching TRBD1 (5 bases). The CDR3 sequence is 15 residues long. Trimming removed 6 bases from V and 1 base from J, with 18 bases in between. Germline loops: CDR1 SQVTM, CDR2 ANQGSEA. CDR3 protein: CSVFGGDTENTEAFF. CDR3 DNA: TGCAGCGTCTTCGGGGGAGACACGGAGAACACTGAAGCTTTCTTT. The full variable domain, rest sourced from reference TRBV29-1 and TRBJ1-1, is SAVISQKPSRDICQRGTSLTIQCQVDSQVTMMFWYRQQPGQSLTLIATANQGSEATYESGFVIDKFPISRPNLTFSTLTVSNMSPEDSSIYLCSVFGGDTENTEAFFGQGTRLTVV.

This clonotype was observed a handful of times. V and J are TRBV7-9 and TRBJ2-7, with 7 bases that match TRBD1. After removal of 3 bases from V and 1 base from J, the junction contained 3 bases not matched to a gene. Looked up from germline, CDR1 is SEHNR and CDR2 is FQNEAQ (reference sequence). There are 14 residues in the CDR3. The CDR3 region has the DNA TGTGCCAGCAGCTTCTCGACAGGGTCCTACGAGCAGTACTTC. As protein: CASSFSTGSYEQYF.

To note about this clonotype: A read error may explain this, as a much larger clone is one base away. The rearrangement uses TRBV6-6 and TRBJ2-1; D gene unclear. Germline CDR1 MNHNY, CDR2 SVGAGI (reference sequence). Trimming pared 0 bases from V and 6 bases from J, leaving 6 bases between. The CDR3 runs 13 residues. The CDR3 DNA sequence: TGTGCCAGCAGTTACTCGATTATCAATGAGCAGTTCTTC. This codes for CASSYSIINEQFF.

This clonotype was recorded many times. This chain joins TRBV27 and TRBJ1-6; D perhaps matches TRBD1 (5 bases). This CDR3 has 21 residues. Trimming took off 10 bases at V and 0 bases at J, with 31 bases between the two ends. Per the germline V gene, CDR1 is MNHEY and CDR2 is SMNVEV (reference sequence). The CDR3 spells CANGQGLPQYPPSSYNSPLHF. The DNA of the CDR3 is TGTGCCAACGGACAAGGCCTCCCACAATATCCGCCTAGCTCCTATAATTCACCCCTCCACTTT.

There are many counts of this clonotype. The rearrangement joins TRBV28 to TRBJ1-4; no clear D. This CDR3 has 15 residues. Germline V gene sequence: CDR1 MDHEN, CDR2 SYDVKM. V gave up 7 bases and J gave up 8 bases, with 20 bases separating them. CDR3 DNA: TGTGCCAGCACAACCTCGACCTTCTCACCAGAAAAACTGTTTTTT. Its translation: CASTTSTFSPEKLFF.

With regard to this clonotype: A much bigger clone sits one base away, suggesting this may be a read error. The chain combines TRBV7-9 with TRBJ2-6, with D possibly called TRBD1 or TRBD2 (7 bases each). This CDR3 region has 21 residues. Germline V gene sequence: CDR1 SEHNR, CDR2 FQNEAQ (reference sequence). CDR3 in amino acids: CASSLDQGGAIGSSGANLLTF. DNA of the CDR3: TGTGCCAGCAGCTTAGATCAGGGGGGGGCCATCGGCAGCTCTGGGGCCAACCTCCTGACTTTC.

The sample holds many counts of this clonotype. The genes are TRBV6-5 and TRBJ1-5; tentative D call: TRBD1 (5 bases). The CDR3 length is 13 residues. Germline loops: CDR1 MNHEY, CDR2 SVGAGI. Trimming pared 6 bases from V and 3 bases from J, leaving 9 bases between. CDR3 in amino acids: CASRPGTNQPQHF. CDR3 nucleotides: TGTGCCAGCAGGCCCGGGACCAATCAGCCCCAGCATTTT.

On this clonotype itself: A single base separates this from a much larger clone, so it may be a read error. The gene calls are TRBV5-4 and TRBJ2-7; possibly TRBD2 for D (7 bases). The V end lost 4 bases, the J end lost 7 bases, and 21 bases lay between the germline ends. CDR3 length: 15 amino acids. Germline V CDR1 and CDR2: SGHNT, YYREEE (reference sequence). In DNA form, the CDR3 reads TGTGCCAGCAGCGCTTTGGGGGGGGCCCGTGGGGAGCAGTACTTC. Its protein is CASSALGGARGEQYF.

This clonotype was detected ten times or more. The chain joins TRBV7-2 to TRBJ1-4, with D possibly being TRBD1 (6 bases). Germline CDR1 SGHTA, CDR2 FQGNSA. This CDR3 spans 15 amino acids. The germline V and J ends were trimmed by 4 bases and 5 bases, with 14 bases remaining between them. CDR3 sequence (DNA): TGTGCCAGCAGCTCACACAGGGAGGCAAATGAAAAACTGTTTTTT. Its translation: CASSSHREANEKLFF. Drawing the rest from reference TRBV7-2 and TRBJ1-4, the complete variable domain is GAGVSQSPSNKVTEKGKDVELRCDPISGHTALYWYRQSLGQGLEFLIYFQGNSAPDKSGLPSDRFSAERTGGSVSTLTIQRTQQEDSAVYLCASSSHREANEKLFFGSGTQLSVL.

The J gene is TRBJ1-1, the V gene TRBV6-5, with no clear D. Between the trimmed V and J ends, which lost 10 bases and 1 base, there was a span of 13 bases. The CDR3 contains 13 residues. The V gene's germline CDR1 is MNHEY and CDR2 SVGAGI. The CDR3 spells CAISIAENTEAFF. CDR3 nucleotide sequence: TGTGCCATCTCGATAGCCGAGAACACTGAAGCTTTCTTT.

Concerning this clonotype itself: This likely traces to a read error, being one base from a far larger clone. V usage is TRBV6-5 and J usage is TRBJ1-2; 7 bases match TRBD1. J was trimmed by 0 bases and V by 10 bases; bases with no gene match: 8. The germline V gene encodes CDR1 MNHEY and CDR2 SVGAGI. The CDR3 loop spans 14 amino acids. CDR3 bases: TGTGCCAACAGCCGCGGGACAGCTAACTATGGCTACACCTTC. Its translation is CANSRGTANYGYTF.

In its sample, this clonotype is medium-sized. V gene TRBV28 combines with J gene TRBJ1-2; possible D gene TRBD1, 6 bases. The CDR3 sequence is 13 residues long. Deletions cut 4 bases from V and 4 bases from J, with 10 bases between. CDR1 and CDR2 from the germline V gene are MDHEN and SYDVKM. As DNA, the CDR3 is TGTGCCAGCAGTTACAGGGAAGGCTATGGCTACACCTTC. This sequence encodes CASSYREGYGYTF.

This clonotype was found a few times. The rearrangement links TRBV9 to TRBJ2-1, with 11 bases lining up with TRBD1. The CDR3 consists of 15 residues. V lost 4 bases to trimming and J lost 7 bases; unmatched junction nucleotides: 7. The germline V gene has CDR1 SGDLS and CDR2 YYNGEE. The chain's CDR3 is CASSPRDRGWNEQFF. In DNA form, the CDR3 reads TGTGCCAGCAGCCCCCGGGACAGGGGGTGGAATGAGCAGTTCTTC.

J is TRBJ2-3 and V is TRBV20-1; 14 nucleotides align to TRBD2. The germline gives CDR1 DFQATT, CDR2 SNEGSKA (reference sequence). The V segment lost 0 bases and the J segment 4 bases; nucleotides outside the gene matches: 18. CDR3 length: 21 residues. The CDR3 region is CSARDDGPGTSGGREADTQYF. DNA for the CDR3: TGCAGTGCTAGAGACGACGGCCCAGGGACTAGCGGGGGCCGAGAGGCAGATACGCAGTATTTT.

This clonotype was picked up many times. The chain recombines TRBV5-6 with TRBJ1-2, with 7 nucleotides matching TRBD1. The trim removed 4 bases at V and 5 bases at J, leaving 11 bases unmatched. The CDR3 loop spans 15 amino acids. Germline V CDR1 and CDR2: SGHDT, YYEEEE. Here the CDR3 reads CASSGDRDFPYGYTF. Written as DNA, the CDR3 is TGTGCCAGCAGCGGTGACAGGGATTTCCCTTATGGCTACACCTTC.

This clonotype is medium-sized by share. The chain couples TRBV12-3 or TRBV12-4 to TRBJ1-2, with 10 bases matching TRBD1. V was clipped by 5 bases and J by 5 bases; unmatched bases: 11. The CDR3 is 16 amino acids. The CDR3 DNA reads TGTGCCAGCAGTCGTGGGACAGGGGAAACCTTATATGGCTACACCTTC. This gives the protein CASSRGTGETLYGYTF.

This clonotype has a handful of counts. This chain links TRBV30 with TRBJ1-1, with 7 bases fitting TRBD1. With 5 bases clipped from V and 4 bases from J, the junction kept 10 bases outside the gene matches. In germline, CDR1 is GTSNPN, CDR2 SVGIG (reference sequence). This CDR3 is 14 amino acids long. The CDR3 protein is CAWENSGGGTEAFF. The CDR3 DNA sequence: TGTGCCTGGGAAAACTCAGGGGGGGGCACTGAAGCTTTCTTT. The complete variable domain, with remaining parts taken from reference TRBV30 and TRBJ1-1, reads SQTIHQWPATLVQPVGSPLSLECTVEGTSNPNLYWYRQAAGRGLQLLFYSVGIGQISSEVPQNLSASRPQDRQFILSSKKLLLSDSGFYLCAWENSGGGTEAFFGQGTRLTVV.

This clonotype is judged medium-sized. CDR3 protein: CASSRAGDSTEAFF. The CDR3 DNA reads as TGTGCCAGCAGTAGAGCCGGGGACAGCACTGAAGCTTTCTTT. The chain joins TRBV6-6 to TRBJ1-1; 7 bases align to TRBD1. The ends lost 5 bases at V and 4 bases at J; junction bases unmatched: 7. Looked up from germline, CDR1 is MNHNY and CDR2 is SVGAGI (reference sequence). The CDR3 sequence is 14 residues long.

This chain links TRBV30 with TRBJ2-7, with 10 bases matching TRBD1. CDR1 GTSNPN and CDR2 SVGIG come from the germline V gene (reference sequence). The CDR3 contains 14 residues. J gave up 4 bases and V 8 bases, and 11 bases lay outside the gene matches. CDR3 loop: CARTSGTGAYEQYF. The CDR3 DNA reads TGTGCCCGAACTAGTGGGACAGGGGCTTACGAGCAGTACTTC.

There are a few counts of this clonotype. The chain has TRBV7-9 and TRBJ2-5, with D possibly matching TRBD1 (6 bases). V lost 5 bases and J 5 bases, leaving 15 bases between the germline ends. CDR3 length equals 14 residues. CDR1 is SEHNR, CDR2 FQNEAQ, per germline (reference sequence). The CDR3 nucleotides read TGTGCCAGCAGCCGGACAGACGCGATTGAGACCCAGTACTTC. Translating gives CASSRTDAIETQYF.

By share of the sample, this clonotype is medium-sized. The V gene is TRBV6-6, the J gene TRBJ1-2; 7 bases match TRBD1. The CDR3 is 14 amino acids. V shed 6 bases and J 0 bases; nucleotides not matched to a gene: 4. CDR1 is MNHNY and CDR2 is SVGAGI in the germline V gene (reference sequence). DNA of the CDR3: TGTGCCAGCAGCCGCGGGACAGCTAACTATGGCTACACCTTC. Its protein is CASSRGTANYGYTF.

Within the sample, this clonotype is medium-sized. The chain employs TRBV18 and TRBJ2-5; D is uncertain. CDR1 KGHSH and CDR2 LQKENI come from the germline V gene. CDR3 length: 14 amino acids. Deletions cut 5 bases from V and 5 bases from J, with 15 bases between. This CDR3 is CASSSFPFRETQYF. As DNA, the CDR3 is TGTGCCAGCTCAAGTTTCCCTTTTAGGGAGACCCAGTACTTC.

This clonotype rates as medium-sized (0.01 to 0.1%). The rearrangement links TRBV18 to TRBJ2-3, with 9 positions matching TRBD1. The junction had 8 bases not matched to a gene; V was cut back by 3 bases and J by 4 bases. CDR1 and CDR2 from the germline V gene are KGHSH and LQKENI. This CDR3 comprises 16 residues. CDR3 DNA: TGTGCCAGCTCACCGAGACAGGGGGAAAGGCCAGATACGCAGTATTTT. This translates into CASSPRQGERPDTQYF.

Turning to this clonotype: A much larger clone lies one base from this, so it may be a read error. This chain connects TRBV10-3 to TRBJ2-7; 7 bases align to TRBD2. The CDR3 extends over 15 amino acids. Germline lookup yields CDR1 ENHRY and CDR2 SYGVKD. The junction had 9 bases not matched to a gene; V was cut back by 5 bases and J by 2 bases. CDR3 coding DNA: TGTGCCATCAGTTACTTTTGGGGGGGGACCTACGAGCAGTACTTC. Translating gives CAISYFWGGTYEQYF.

In this sample, this clonotype turned up a few times. The rearrangement joins TRBV7-9 to TRBJ1-1; D gene uncertain. The CDR3 loop spans 13 amino acids. V dropped 7 bases and J dropped 0 bases, with 9 bases sitting between them. The germline V gene has CDR1 SEHNR and CDR2 FQNEAQ (reference sequence). CDR3 sequence: CASIRGMNTEAFF. In nucleotides, the CDR3 is TGTGCCAGCATTCGAGGGATGAACACTGAAGCTTTCTTT.

By its share, this clonotype is medium-sized (0.01 to 0.1%). The chain has TRBV28 and TRBJ1-5; D is unclear. This CDR3 has 15 amino acids. In germline, CDR1 is MDHEN, CDR2 SYDVKM. Trimming removed 6 bases at V and 0 bases at J, with 12 bases between. The CDR3 nucleotides read TGTGCCAGCAGCTCCAGTGGGAATAGCAATCAGCCCCAGCATTTT. It translates to CASSSSGNSNQPQHF.

The chain couples TRBV28 to TRBJ1-5; 9 bases map to TRBD1. V gave up 3 bases and J gave up 2 bases; unmatched junction bases: 17. Germline CDR1 MDHEN, CDR2 SYDVKM. The CDR3 loop spans 20 amino acids. The CDR3 loop reads CASSFLPGQGVSYRNQPQHF. The DNA of the CDR3 is TGTGCCAGCAGTTTTTTGCCGGGACAGGGAGTATCTTATCGCAATCAGCCCCAGCATTTT. The full variable domain, rest sourced from reference TRBV28 and TRBJ1-5, is DVKVTQSSRYLVKRTGEKVFLECVQDMDHENMFWYRQDPGLGLRLIYFSYDVKMKEKGDIPEGYSVSREKKERFSLILESASTNQTSMYLCASSFLPGQGVSYRNQPQHFGDGTRLSIL.